Here is one TCR beta chain with its context. This specimen belongs to a study of shared clonotypes between healthy human individuals. Across the whole study: Three CD4 naive, three CD4 memory, two CD8 naive and one CD8 memory plate were used per donor.

Execution of the assay was at deep level. This table comes from immunoSEQ multiplex PCR, and its TCRdb copy is limited to in-frame clones, with some not included. The repertoire holds nearly 750,000 clones, with roughly two thirds as singletons. It was into CD45RA+ naive and CD45RA-negative memory subsets that the CD4+ cells were split. This CDR3 region has 14 residues. Germline CDR1 and CDR2: LNHDA and SQIVND (reference sequence). The V and J ends lost 3 bases and 3 bases respectively, with 8 bases between them. Input material: memory CD4+ T cells sorted from blood. Stated subset: CD45RA-negative fraction. The source is a woman in her twenties or thirties in good health. J is TRBJ2-2 and V is TRBV19; D call uncertain. In DNA, the CDR3 is TGTGCCAGTAGTATGGGCCCATACACCGGGGAGCTGTTTTTT. This codes for CASSMGPYTGELFF.